These T cell receptor beta chains were read from a single sample in a study of cytotoxic CD8 clonotypes in ibrutinib-treated CLL. Only in-frame clones appear in the TCRdb table, and some are missing; sequencing was by immunoSEQ multiplex PCR. The data hold some 200,000 clones, with 70% observed a single time. Sequencing used PBMCs, obtained after 12 months of ibrutinib treatment. The receptors originated from a human donor with chronic lymphocytic leukemia. Both conserved end residues are part of each CDR3. Fields, in order: D gene, J gene, clone size, V gene, CDR3 DNA, CDR3 protein. A D gene is named only where the DNA matches it firmly. The size of a clone is reported for some rows only, either as once, few or many, or as a class for expanded clones.

NA | TRBJ2-7 | few | TRBV9 | TGTGCCAGCAGCGTAGGTGGTAGCGGTTACGAGCAGTACTTC | CASSVGGSGYEQYF
NA | TRBJ1-1 | NA | TRBV5-1 | TGCGCCAGCAGCTCCCGCGTGGGGAACACTGAAGCTTTCTTT | CASSSRVGNTEAFF
NA | TRBJ2-7 | NA | TRBV27 | TGTGCCAGCAGTTTTTCTAGCTCTACCGAGCAGTACTTC | CASSFSSSTEQYF
NA | TRBJ2-1 | NA | TRBV4-3 | TGCGCCAGCAGCCAAGGGCCCTCTAGTTCCCATGAGCAGTTCTTC | CASSQGPSSSHEQFF
NA | TRBJ1-1 | NA | TRBV21-1 | TGTGCCAGCAGAATAGGGGGCGCGGACACTGAAGCTTTCTTT | CASRIGGADTEAFF
TRBD1 | TRBJ1-2 | NA | TRBV7-9 | TGTGCCAGCAGCTTCGGGACAGGGGGCGGTCGTGGCTACACCTTC | CASSFGTGGGRGYTF
TRBD1 | TRBJ2-7 | NA | TRBV7-2 | TGTGCCAGCAGCTTATTAGGGACAGGACCATCCTACGAGCAGTACTTC | CASSLLGTGPSYEQYF
NA | TRBJ2-1 | NA | TRBV7-7 | TGTGCTAGCAGCTTAACACAGGGAGGCAATGAGCAGTTCTTC | CASSLTQGGNEQFF
NA | TRBJ1-5 | NA | TRBV6-6 | TGTGCCAGCAGGGGTGATTTGGGACATCAGCCCCAGCATTTT | CASRGDLGHQPQHF
NA | TRBJ1-2 | NA | TRBV2 | TGTGCCCGGGTATCACCTAACTATGGCTACACCTTC | CARVSPNYGYTF
NA | TRBJ2-7 | NA | TRBV27 | TGTGCCAGCTTTTCCGGGACCAAGCAGTACTTC | CASFSGTKQYF
TRBD1 | TRBJ2-7 | NA | TRBV6-5 | TGTGCCAGCAGGAGACAGGGGGCTTTTCCCGAGCAGTACTTC | CASRRQGAFPEQYF
NA | TRBJ1-2 | NA | TRBV19 | TGTGCCAGTATTAGCCTCGGGGAATATGGCTACACCTTC | CASISLGEYGYTF
TRBD1 | TRBJ1-2 | NA | TRBV7-6 | TGTGCCAGCAGCTTAAGACAGGGAGACTATGGCTACACCTTC | CASSLRQGDYGYTF
NA | TRBJ1-1 | few | TRBV19 | TGTGCCAGCCGAACAGGGCCATACCAAACTGAAGCTTTCTTT | CASRTGPYQTEAFF
NA | TRBJ2-6 | NA | TRBV9 | TGTGCCAGCAGCGCACCGATCGGGGCCAACGTCCTGACTTTC | CASSAPIGANVLTF
NA | TRBJ2-7 | NA | TRBV7-9 | TGTGCCAGCAGCTCCTCCGGGCCCTCACGCGAGCAGTACTTC | CASSSSGPSREQYF
NA | TRBJ1-3 | NA | TRBV7-2 | TGTGCCAGCAGCTTACTTGTCGCGATCGGGCAGGTTGACACCATATATTTT | CASSLLVAIGQVDTIYF
NA | TRBJ1-1 | NA | TRBV7-9 | TGTGCCAGCAGCCCGGGACAAACGAGGACTGAAGCTTTCTTT | CASSPGQTRTEAFF
NA | TRBJ2-7 | NA | TRBV7-9 | TGTGCCAGCAGCTTTTCAACCCACTACGAGCAGTACTTC | CASSFSTHYEQYF
NA | TRBJ2-1 | few | TRBV30 | TGTGCCTGGAGTGGCGGTGGGACGAGCCTCCTGGGTAGTGAGCAGTTCTTC | CAWSGGGTSLLGSEQFF
NA | TRBJ2-7 | NA | TRBV30 | TGTGCCTGGAGTCACGACTACGAGCAGTACTTC | CAWSHDYEQYF
TRBD1 | TRBJ1-3 | NA | TRBV9 | TGTGCCAGCAGCGGAACCGGGACAGGGAAGGGGAACACCATATATTTT | CASSGTGTGKGNTIYF
TRBD2 | TRBJ2-1 | NA | TRBV11-1 | TGTGCCAGCAGCTTAGATTCACTAGCGGGGGGCAACAATGAGCAGTTCTTC | CASSLDSLAGGNNEQFF
NA | TRBJ1-2 | NA | TRBV5-1 | TGCGCCAGCAGCTTGGAGGGAGGAGGCGGCTACACCTTC | CASSLEGGGGYTF
NA | TRBJ1-2 | NA | TRBV30 | TGTGCCTGGAGTGTATTGGCAGGGGATGGCTACACCTTC | CAWSVLAGDGYTF
TRBD1 | TRBJ2-5 | few | TRBV6-5 | TGTGCCAGCAGTTACTCGAGACAGGGGCTCAGGACCCAGTACTTC | CASSYSRQGLRTQYF
NA | TRBJ2-2 | NA | TRBV7-9 | TGTGCCAGCAGGAAAAGCGGGAACACCGGGGAGCTGTTTTTT | CASRKSGNTGELFF
NA | TRBJ2-7 | NA | TRBV5-1 | TGCGCCAGCAGCTCCTCCCCCGGGACGTCTTCCTACGAGCAGTACTTC | CASSSSPGTSSYEQYF
TRBD2 | TRBJ2-5 | NA | TRBV18 | TGTGCCAGCTCACTAGCGGGAGCGTCTCAAGAGACCCAGTACTTC | CASSLAGASQETQYF
NA | TRBJ1-4 | once | TRBV10-3 | TGTGCCATCAGTGAGACGTGGGGGACTTCTGAAAAACTGTTTTTT | CAISETWGTSEKLFF
NA | TRBJ2-7 | few | TRBV27 | TGTGCCAGCAGCGACGCAGGGGTTTACCTTTACGAGCAGTACTTC | CASSDAGVYLYEQYF
NA | TRBJ2-3 | NA | TRBV19 | TGTGCCAGTAAACTCTCCAACACAGATACGCAGTATTTT | CASKLSNTDTQYF
NA | TRBJ1-2 | NA | TRBV5-1 | TGCGCCAGCAGCGCCGGGGTTTACTATGGCTACACCTTC | CASSAGVYYGYTF
TRBD1 | TRBJ1-5 | NA | TRBV19 | TGTGCCAGTAGCACACAGGGGGGAGGAAGGCAGCCCCAGCATTTT | CASSTQGGGRQPQHF
NA | TRBJ2-1 | once | TRBV7-2 | TGTGCCAGCTCTCGCTATCGGGGCAATGAGCAGTTCTTC | CASSRYRGNEQFF
TRBD2 | TRBJ2-2 | NA | TRBV11-2 | TGTGCCAGTCGTCGGGGGGACACCGGGGAGCTGTTTTTT | CASRRGDTGELFF
NA | TRBJ1-2 | NA | TRBV6-5 | TGTGCCAGCAGTCAAAGTAGCTATGGCTACACCTTC | CASSQSSYGYTF
TRBD1 | TRBJ1-1 | NA | TRBV5-6 | TGTGCCAGCAGCTCGAGATACAGGGGCACTGAAGCTTTCTTT | CASSSRYRGTEAFF
NA | TRBJ2-5 | few | TRBV30 | TGTGCCTGCTCCAGGAGTGGGCGCGAGACCCAGTACTTC | CACSRSGRETQYF
NA | TRBJ1-1 | NA | TRBV19 | TGTGCCAGTGGGGGCTTCGGAGCTTTCTTT | CASGGFGAFF
NA | TRBJ2-5 | NA | TRBV7-9 | TGTGCCAGCAGCTCTACCGGGGTGCAAGAGACCCAGTACTTC | CASSSTGVQETQYF
TRBD1 | TRBJ2-7 | NA | TRBV5-1 | TGCGCCAGCAGCTTGGGGGGGACAGGGGCCCACGAGCAGTACTTC | CASSLGGTGAHEQYF
NA | TRBJ2-1 | NA | TRBV1 | TGCACCAGCAGCCAATCTACGCCGACTAGCGGGGGAACCAATGAGCAGTTCTTC | CTSSQSTPTSGGTNEQFF
NA | TRBJ1-1 | NA | TRBV6-5 | TGTGCCAGCAGTTACTTGTCTGGGATGAACACTGAAGCTTTCTTT | CASSYLSGMNTEAFF
NA | TRBJ2-1 | NA | TRBV4-1 | TGCGCCAGCAGCCTAGGGTCAGGTAGGAGCTCCTACAATGAGCAGTTCTTC | CASSLGSGRSSYNEQFF
NA | TRBJ2-7 | NA | TRBV9 | TGTGCCAGCAGCGTAGAGGCCGTGAGCTCCTACGAGCAGTACTTC | CASSVEAVSSYEQYF
NA | TRBJ1-6 | few | TRBV5-4 | TGTGCCAGCAGCTTGGTTGAAAACTCCTATAATTCACCCCTCCACTTT | CASSLVENSYNSPLHF
TRBD1 | TRBJ1-1 | few | TRBV7-6 | TGTGCCAGCAGTCTACACCCAGGGGGCCGGAACACTGAAGCTTTCTTT | CASSLHPGGRNTEAFF
NA | TRBJ2-6 | many | TRBV19 | TGTGCCAGTAGTATTCGGAGCTCTGGGGCCAACGTCCTGACTTTC | CASSIRSSGANVLTF
NA | TRBJ1-1 | NA | TRBV11-3 | TGTGCCAGTCGCCAGGGGCAAGCTTTCTTT | CASRQGQAFF